A single sample gave rise to the 32 T cell receptor beta chains below, sequenced in a study of cytomegalovirus exposure and HLA in healthy donors (TCRdb year 2017). Library preparation employed the immunoSEQ multiplex PCR assay. For the multiplex PCR, a mixture combining 60 forward primers for TCR Vbeta segments and 13 reverse primers for TCR Jbeta segments was used. TCRdb took over this immuneACCESS table, retaining in-frame rearrangements with V and J assigned. Such tables are incomplete; in checked studies, under half of the missing clones stem from an unresolved V gene, and the remainder is unexplained. The sample yields approximately 81,000 clones; under 80% were counted once. Jointly, the top ten make up over 7.5% of the sample. The sequenced sample was PBMCs. The receptors derive from a man aged 35 to 55 in good health and CMV-seropositive.

This chain connects TRBV29-1 to TRBJ1-2; no clear D gene. This CDR3 comprises 14 residues. Germline CDR1 SQVTM, CDR2 ANQGSEA. Trimming removed 3 bases at V and 8 bases at J, with 19 bases between. CDR3 DNA sequence: TGCAGCGTTGAGTCGACGGTCGGGTATAGGGGCTACACCTTC. This gives the protein CSVESTVGYRGYTF.

The chain employs TRBV19 and TRBJ1-6, with 7 bases fitting TRBD1. The V gene's germline CDR1 is LNHDA and CDR2 SQIVND (reference sequence). The CDR3 contains 16 residues. The J segment lost 6 bases and the V segment lost 4 bases, leaving 9 bases of the junction unmatched. In nucleotides, the CDR3 is TGTGCCAGTAGTACTACAGGGGCGCGGAGTAATTCACCCCTCCACTTT. Protein sequence: CASSTTGARSNSPLHF.

This chain uses TRBV5-4 with TRBJ1-1; TRBD1 matches 11 bases. V was pared by 5 bases and J by 7 bases, with 7 bases of the junction left unmatched. Germline V gives CDR1 SGHNT, CDR2 YYREEE (reference sequence). The CDR3 spans 14 residues. The CDR3 region has the DNA TGTGCCAGCAGGACGGACAGGGGGCGGGGTGAAGCTTTCTTT. It is translated as CASRTDRGRGEAFF.

The chain has TRBV5-1 and TRBJ1-5, with D tentatively TRBD1 (6 bases). The CDR3 has 15 amino acids. The V end lost 4 bases, the J end lost 0 bases, and 11 bases lay between the germline ends. Germline V gives CDR1 SGHRS, CDR2 YFSETQ. CDR3 loop: CASSLDSYSNQPQHF. For the CDR3, the DNA is TGCGCCAGCAGCCTGGACAGTTATAGCAATCAGCCCCAGCATTTT.

Only a few counts were recorded for this clone. The chain links TRBV2 to TRBJ2-7, with D possibly being TRBD1 (5 bases). CDR1 is SNHLY and CDR2 is FYNNEI in the germline V gene. The CDR3 is 14 amino acids. V was pared by 5 bases and J by 2 bases, with 13 bases between. CDR3 loop: CASSKPMTAYEQYF. CDR3 bases: TGTGCCAGCAGTAAACCGATGACAGCCTACGAGCAGTACTTC.

The chain joins TRBV30 to TRBJ2-4, with TRBD2 identical over 13 bases. The CDR3 runs 14 residues. After removal of 7 bases from V and 3 bases from J, the junction contained 3 bases not matched to a gene. Germline lookup yields CDR1 GTSNPN and CDR2 SVGIG (reference sequence). This CDR3 is CAFGLAGVKNIQYF. The CDR3 DNA sequence: TGTGCCTTCGGACTAGCGGGAGTCAAAAACATTCAGTACTTC.

This clone was seen just once. The chain uses TRBV5-5 and TRBJ1-4; 8 bases agree with TRBD1. Germline trimming cut 2 bases from V and 5 bases from J; bases unmatched to any gene: 5. The CDR3 has 15 amino acids. In germline, CDR1 is SGHKS, CDR2 YYEKEE (reference sequence). CDR3 coding DNA: TGTGCCAGCAGCTTTAGCCGACAGGGGAATGAAAAACTGTTTTTT. Translated, it gives CASSFSRQGNEKLFF.

This clone was observed once. The V call is TRBV28, the J call TRBJ1-1, with 7 bases that match TRBD1. Germline CDR1 reads MDHEN; CDR2 reads SYDVKM. Losses at the gene ends were 6 bases for V and 7 bases for J; bases not matched to a gene: 11. The CDR3 length is 14 residues. The CDR3 region has the DNA TGTGCCAGCAGCCGAGGGGGCACACATAATGAAGCTTTCTTT. It codes for CASSRGGTHNEAFF. The variable domain in full, with the rest retrieved from reference TRBV28 and TRBJ1-1, is DVKVTQSSRYLVKRTGEKVFLECVQDMDHENMFWYRQDPGLGLRLIYFSYDVKMKEKGDIPEGYSVSREKKERFSLILESASTNQTSMYLCASSRGGTHNEAFFGQGTRLTVV.

In this sample, this clone turned up a few times. The junction and the germline gene differ at one end; a read error may be behind it. The V and J genes are TRBV2 and TRBJ2-7; D is unclear. This CDR3 spans 13 amino acids. Germline assignment: CDR1 SNHLY and CDR2 FYNNEI. CDR3 loop: CASTRQTLYEQYF. CDR3 nucleotide sequence: TGTGCGAGCACCAGGCAGACACTTTACGAGCAGTACTTC.

The gene calls are TRBV10-3 and TRBJ2-1, with D hard to call. This CDR3 spans 16 amino acids. CDR1 is ENHRY, CDR2 SYGVKD, per germline. V was clipped by 3 bases and J by 4 bases, with 16 bases between them. DNA for the CDR3: TGTGCCATCAGTGATCAAAGCCGCCTAACGTACAATGAGCAGTTCTTC. This sequence encodes CAISDQSRLTYNEQFF.

The gene calls are TRBV10-2 and TRBJ1-2, with unresolved D. The CDR3 runs 13 residues. Germline V gene data show CDR1 as WSHSY and CDR2 as SAAADI. V lost 0 bases to trimming and J lost 8 bases, with 10 bases between them. CDR3 nucleotide sequence: TGCGCCAGCAGTGAGTCGGAGGGAATCGGCTACACCTTC. It is translated as CASSESEGIGYTF.

The J gene is TRBJ2-7, the V gene TRBV5-1, with D possibly TRBD1 on 5 matching bases. Germline CDR1 reads SGHRS; CDR2 reads YFSETQ. V shed 2 bases and J shed 4 bases, with 7 bases lying between them. This CDR3 is built from 12 residues. CDR3 amino acids: CASSLSGYEQYF. CDR3 coding DNA: TGCGCCAGCAGCTTATCAGGGTACGAGCAGTACTTC.

CDR3 protein: CASSDTGAYRGLNYGYTF. The CDR3 bases are TGTGCCAGCAGTGATACGGGAGCTTACAGGGGTTTAAACTATGGCTACACCTTC. The gene calls are TRBV6-1 and TRBJ1-2; 7 bases are shared with TRBD1. The CDR3 runs to 18 residues. The V gene end was trimmed by 3 bases and the J gene end by 2 bases; junction bases not matched to a gene: 15. Germline V gene lookup returns CDR1 MNHNS and CDR2 SASEGT.

V is TRBV27 and J is TRBJ2-2, with unresolved D. V was shortened by 0 bases and J by 4 bases, with 15 bases between the two germline ends. The CDR3 has 17 residues. Germline V gene data show CDR1 as MNHEY and CDR2 as SMNVEV (reference sequence). CDR3 DNA: TGTGCCAGCAGTTTATCTGTGCGTACTGCGAGCACCGGGGAGCTGTTTTTT. Protein: CASSLSVRTASTGELFF.

This chain uses TRBV27 with TRBJ1-2; 8 bases fit TRBD1. J was trimmed by 8 bases and V by 7 bases; bases with no gene match: 15. This CDR3 region has 15 residues. From germline, CDR1 is MNHEY and CDR2 SMNVEV (reference sequence). CDR3 nucleotides: TGTGCCAGCACCCCCGGACAGGGATCGGGGGGAGGCTACACCTTC. Translating gives CASTPGQGSGGGYTF.

With regard to this clone: At one of its ends the junction is not consistent with the germline gene, which may arise from a read error. CDR3 DNA sequence: TGTGCCAGCAGCCCCGGACAGAATTATGACTACACCTTC. Translated: CASSPGQNYDYTF. V and J are TRBV27 and TRBJ1-2, with D possibly being TRBD1 (6 bases). The CDR3 length is 13 residues. Germline V CDR1 and CDR2: MNHEY, SMNVEV (reference sequence).

J is TRBJ1-2 and V is TRBV28; D possibly corresponds to TRBD1 (5 bases). This CDR3 has 14 amino acids. V was clipped by 5 bases and J by 8 bases, with 18 bases between them. Germline V gene lookup returns CDR1 MDHEN and CDR2 SYDVKM. In nucleotides, the CDR3 is TGTGCCAGCAGTCTTCCCAGATGGGGGGAGGGCTACACCTTC. Translation gives CASSLPRWGEGYTF.

The chain links TRBV15 to TRBJ2-2; no definite D call. Germline V gene sequence: CDR1 LNHNV, CDR2 YYDKDF (reference sequence). CDR3 length: 16 residues. V lost 0 bases and J 6 bases, leaving 14 bases between the germline ends. CDR3 bases: TGTGCCACCAGCAGAGATTCCCCCGGAGTTTCCGGGGAGCTGTTTTTT. As protein: CATSRDSPGVSGELFF.

The chain carries TRBV10-3 and TRBJ1-2; 7 bases are a match to TRBD1. The CDR3 sequence is 12 residues long. CDR1 is ENHRY, CDR2 SYGVKD, per germline. V shed 6 bases, J shed 8 bases, and the junction held 6 bases outside the gene matches. Here the CDR3 DNA reads TGTGCCATCAGGCAGACAGGGACGGGCTACACCTTC. It codes for CAIRQTGTGYTF.

This chain links TRBV6-1 with TRBJ2-2; D possibly corresponds to TRBD2 (5 bases). Per the germline V gene, CDR1 is MNHNS and CDR2 is SASEGT. The ends were cut back, 2 bases at V and 4 bases at J, with 17 bases in the middle. The CDR3 is 17 amino acids. The CDR3 loop reads CASSERIVSEGTGELFF. CDR3 bases: TGTGCCAGCAGTGAAAGGATCGTAAGTGAGGGCACCGGGGAGCTGTTTTTT.

This clone appeared a single time. The J gene is TRBJ2-5, the V gene TRBV4-2; 9 positions match TRBD2. Germline lookup yields CDR1 LGHNA and CDR2 YNFKEQ. After removal of 0 bases from V and 5 bases from J, the junction contained 7 bases not matched to a gene. The CDR3 is made up of 16 amino acids. CDR3 DNA: TGTGCCAGCAGCCAAGAAAAGACTAGCGGAGTCGAGACCCAGTACTTC. Amino acids: CASSQEKTSGVETQYF.

The chain joins TRBV19 to TRBJ2-6; TRBD2 aligns across 8 bases. CDR3 length equals 19 residues. V trimming: 1 base; J trimming: 0 bases; junction bases outside the gene matches: 8. Germline-derived CDR1 and CDR2 are LNHDA and SQIVND (reference sequence). CDR3 protein: CASSIGPSGGPSGANVLTF. CDR3 DNA sequence: TGTGCCAGTAGTATAGGACCCAGCGGGGGCCCCTCTGGGGCCAACGTCCTGACTTTC. Complete variable domain (other parts from reference TRBV19 and TRBJ2-6): DGGITQSPKYLFRKEGQNVTLSCEQNLNHDAMYWYRQDPGQGLRLIYYSQIVNDFQKGDIAEGYSVSREKKESFPLTVTSAQKNPTAFYLCASSIGPSGGPSGANVLTFGAGSRLTVL.

The chain recombines TRBV6-5 with TRBJ2-3; possible D gene TRBD2, 5 bases. V shed 5 bases and J shed 9 bases, with 12 bases lying between them. The CDR3 has 12 amino acids. CDR1 is MNHEY, CDR2 SVGAGI, per germline. CDR3 loop: CASSLPGVTQYF. The CDR3 DNA follows: TGTGCCAGCAGTCTTCCCGGGGTCACGCAGTATTTT.

This clone was picked up one time. One end of the junction fails to match germline, which may point to a read error. Other nucleotide sequences in the sample specify the same CDR3. V usage is TRBV5-8 and J usage is TRBJ1-2; tentative D call: TRBD1 (6 bases). The CDR3 has 15 amino acids. The germline V gene encodes CDR1 SGHTS and CDR2 YDEGEE. In DNA, the CDR3 is TGTGCCAGCAGGCCCCACAGGGCCCTCACCTATGGCTACACCTTT. This codes for CASRPHRALTYGYTF.

The chain has TRBV28 and TRBJ1-1; D not resolved. V lost 7 bases to trimming and J lost 5 bases, with 8 bases between them. Germline-derived CDR1 and CDR2 are MDHEN and SYDVKM. There are 11 residues in the CDR3. CDR3 sequence reads: CASTGGTEAFF. The CDR3 DNA reads TGTGCCAGCACAGGAGGAACTGAAGCTTTCTTT.

This sequence joins TRBV9 and TRBJ2-7, with D possibly matching TRBD1 (5 bases). There are 15 residues in the CDR3. Germline CDR1 reads SGDLS; CDR2 reads YYNGEE. V lost 0 bases and J lost 2, with 12 bases in between. CDR3 sequence: CASSVDVRVAYEQYF. Written as DNA, the CDR3 is TGTGCCAGCAGCGTAGACGTCAGGGTAGCCTACGAGCAGTACTTC.

J is TRBJ1-1 and V is TRBV10-3, with D possibly being TRBD1 (5 bases). V dropped 5 bases and J dropped 1 base, with 14 bases sitting between them. Germline CDR1 and CDR2: ENHRY and SYGVKD. This CDR3 spans 15 amino acids. CDR3 in DNA: TGTGCCATCAGTCAGGGTGGGTATGAGAACACTGAAGCTTTCTTT. It is translated as CAISQGGYENTEAFF.

The chain carries TRBV29-1 and TRBJ2-7; 7 bases agree with TRBD1. With V trimmed by 1 base and J by 2 bases, 2 bases remained unmatched. The germline V gene encodes CDR1 SQVTM and CDR2 ANQGSEA. This CDR3 contains 13 residues. In nucleotides, the CDR3 is TGCAGCGTTGAAGGGCAGGGGGCCTACGAGCAGTACTTC. It translates to CSVEGQGAYEQYF.

This chain joins TRBV28 and TRBJ1-2, with 8 bases lining up with TRBD1. Trimming cost V 4 bases and J 6 bases; bases outside gene matches: 7. Germline V gives CDR1 MDHEN, CDR2 SYDVKM. The CDR3 is 14 amino acids. The CDR3 here is CASSSPGRGHGYTF. In nucleotides, the CDR3 is TGTGCCAGCAGTTCCCCCGGCAGGGGGCATGGCTACACCTTC.

The chain joins TRBV6-5 to TRBJ2-1; TRBD1 aligns across 8 bases. V shed 8 bases, J shed 7 bases, and the junction held 7 bases outside the gene matches. This CDR3 spans 13 amino acids. CDR1 and CDR2 (germline): MNHEY, SVGAGI. CDR3 nucleotide sequence: TGTGCCAGCGGACAGGGAACGTTGAATGAGCAGTTCTTC. Protein: CASGQGTLNEQFF.

This sequence joins TRBV15 and TRBJ2-3; TRBD1 agrees at 10 bases. The CDR3 contains 15 residues. Looked up from germline, CDR1 is LNHNV and CDR2 is YYDKDF (reference sequence). V was clipped by 5 bases and J by 6 bases; unmatched bases: 8. CDR3 loop: CATSLEGQGGDTQYF. The CDR3 nucleotides are TGTGCCACCAGCTTAGAAGGACAGGGGGGGGATACGCAGTATTTT.

This chain uses TRBV18 with TRBJ2-5; maybe TRBD1 (6 bases). Between the trimmed V and J ends, which lost 2 bases and 7 bases, there was a span of 23 bases. The germline CDR1 and CDR2 sequences are KGHSH and LQKENI. The CDR3 has 17 residues. The CDR3 DNA reads TGTGCCAGCTCACCAGGTGGCAGGGGCCCTCCTCTTGCGACCCAGTACTTC. Protein: CASSPGGRGPPLATQYF.